This T cell receptor beta chain was profiled in a study of shared clonotypes between healthy human individuals. General study findings and limits: Only blood was sampled, and tissue TCR repertoires likely differ from blood ones. Non-shared clonotypes had lower generation probabilities than clonotypes shared by all four sorted-subset donors.

Points on this clone: No antigen is known for it.

CD45RO-negative CD8 cells positively selected for CCR7 made up the naive population, which excluded terminally differentiated effector memory CD45RA+ cells. Study processing details: Junction-only sequences without quality scores came from ImmunoSEQ, so filtering differed. Clones were read by immunoSEQ multiplex PCR, and TCRdb kept only the in-frame ones, dropping some. The V and J calls and clone size were taken over from that table, and D and trimming were inferred from the DNA. The sample comprises over 2 million clones, 85% to 95% of which are singletons, and 0.9% to 1.3% rests with the top ten. The sequence was collected from a man younger than 35 in good health. The sequenced material came from naive CD8+ T cells sorted from blood.

The chain's CDR3 is CSVAGTSYEQYF. The CDR3 DNA reads as TGCAGCGTAGCCGGGACGTCCTACGAGCAGTACTTC. The V and J genes are TRBV29-1 and TRBJ2-5; D possibly uses TRBD1 or TRBD2 (5 bases each). The assigned J gene may be wrong: the sequence end matches TRBJ2-7 better. CDR1 and CDR2 from the germline V gene are SQVTM and ANQGSEA. The CDR3 sequence is 12 residues long.